These 12 T cell receptor beta chains were all obtained from the same sample, sequenced in a study of T cell responses to AZD1222 COVID-19 vaccine. Generated by immunoSEQ multiplex PCR, the TCRdb table keeps only in-frame clones and is missing some. Altogether about 140,000 clones are present, approximately 91% being singletons, with the ten largest covering 1.9%. The starting material was peripheral blood, obtained 28 days after the second AZD1222 dose. The receptor source for this set is an adult who received the AZD1222 COVID-19 vaccine.

The chain is built from TRBV4-1 and TRBJ2-1; D could derive from TRBD1 or TRBD2 (5 bases each). This CDR3 has 17 amino acids. The germline V gene encodes CDR1 MGHRA and CDR2 YSYEKL. The V end was cut by 0 bases, the J end by 11 bases, with 23 bases between. CDR3 amino acids: CASSQDWAGLSRAQQFF. CDR3 nucleotide sequence: TGCGCCAGCAGCCAAGATTGGGCAGGGCTCTCGAGGGCCCAGCAGTTCTTC.

The V and J genes are TRBV12-3 or TRBV12-4 and TRBJ2-5; D remains unclear. The V and J ends lost 3 bases and 5 bases respectively, with 7 bases between them. The CDR3 totals 12 residues. DNA of the CDR3: TGTGCCAGCAGTTTTTCCAGGGAGACCCAGTACTTC. This gives the protein CASSFSRETQYF.

This chain uses TRBV29-1 with TRBJ2-3, with D perhaps matching TRBD1 or TRBD2 (6 bases each). Trimming took off 6 bases at V and 0 bases at J, with 10 bases between the two ends. CDR1 is SQVTM and CDR2 is ANQGSEA in the germline V gene. CDR3 size: 13 residues. The CDR3 DNA reads as TGCAGCGTGGGGGGACACAGCACAGATACGCAGTATTTT. It yields the protein CSVGGHSTDTQYF.

This chain uses TRBV11-2 with TRBJ1-2, with 9 positions matching TRBD1. V lost 8 bases to trimming and J lost 3 bases; unmatched junction nucleotides: 7. This CDR3 is 14 amino acids long. CDR1 and CDR2 from the germline V gene are SGHAT and FQNNGV. CDR3 in DNA: TGTGCCAGCGGGGGACAGGGATGGGACTATGGCTACACCTTC. Translation: CASGGQGWDYGYTF. The full variable domain, with the rest looked up from reference TRBV11-2 and TRBJ1-2, is EAGVAQSPRYKIIEKRQSVAFWCNPISGHATLYWYQQILGQGPKLLIQFQNNGVVDDSQLPKDRFSAERLKGVDSTLKIQPAKLEDSAVYLCASGGQGWDYGYTFGSGTRLTVV.

The chain combines TRBV5-4 with TRBJ1-2; a weak D match, TRBD1 (6 bases). Per germline, CDR1 SGHNT and CDR2 YYREEE (reference sequence). This CDR3 has 14 residues. Deletions cut 4 bases from V and 6 bases from J, with 16 bases between. The CDR3 region is CASSADRHYHGYTF. The CDR3 DNA reads TGTGCCAGCAGCGCCGACAGGCACTATCATGGCTACACCTTC.

The V gene is TRBV5-6, the J gene TRBJ1-1; D gene uncertain. V was shortened by 4 bases and J by 0 bases, with 7 bases between the two germline ends. CDR3 length equals 13 residues. In germline, CDR1 is SGHDT, CDR2 YYEEEE. The CDR3 DNA follows: TGTGCCAGCAGCACGGGGATGAACACTGAAGCTTTCTTT. This sequence encodes CASSTGMNTEAFF.

The rearrangement links TRBV4-1 to TRBJ1-4, with D unclear. The germline gives CDR1 MGHRA, CDR2 YSYEKL. The CDR3 is 12 amino acids. V was cut by 1 base and J by 8 bases, with 5 bases left in between. The CDR3 spells CASSQVQEKLFF. Written as DNA, the CDR3 is TGCGCCAGCAGCCAAGTCCAGGAAAAACTGTTTTTT.

The chain uses TRBV7-9 and TRBJ2-7, with D perhaps given as TRBD1 or TRBD2 (5 bases each). With 4 bases removed from V and 2 bases from J, the gap between germline ends came to 12 bases. Germline V CDR1 and CDR2: SEHNR, FQNEAQ (reference sequence). The CDR3 has 14 residues. As DNA, the CDR3 is TGTGCCAGCAGCTCCCGGGACGGGGCCTACGAGCAGTACTTC. Its protein is CASSSRDGAYEQYF.

This rearrangement joins TRBV6-5 to TRBJ1-4, with D hard to call. Trimming took 6 bases from V and 7 from J, leaving 15 bases between them. Germline V gene data show CDR1 as MNHEY and CDR2 as SVGAGI. The CDR3 has 14 residues. The CDR3 spells CASSTGPLGEKLFF. CDR3 nucleotide sequence: TGTGCCAGCAGCACCGGGCCCCTCGGTGAAAAACTGTTTTTT.

The chain recombines TRBV5-1 with TRBJ2-5; 14 bases match TRBD2. The CDR3 covers 15 residues. J gave up 4 bases and V 4 bases, and 3 bases lay outside the gene matches. Germline V gene sequence: CDR1 SGHRS, CDR2 YFSETQ. The CDR3 reads CASSPGLAGVETQYF. In DNA form, the CDR3 reads TGCGCCAGCAGCCCGGGACTAGCGGGAGTAGAGACCCAGTACTTC.

CDR3 loop: CASSDVGGGVNNSPLHF. CDR3 nucleotides: TGCGCCAGCAGTGATGTGGGGGGCGGAGTTAATAATTCACCCCTCCACTTT. The genes are TRBV10-2 and TRBJ1-6, with D possibly being TRBD1 (6 bases). The CDR3 runs to 17 residues. Trimming left V 3 bases short and J 5 bases short, with 17 bases between. Germline CDR1 reads WSHSY; CDR2 reads SAAADI.

The chain employs TRBV10-1 and TRBJ2-1; 11 bases line up with TRBD2. With 3 bases clipped from V and 0 bases from J, the junction kept 13 bases outside the gene matches. Germline V gene lookup returns CDR1 WNHNN and CDR2 SYGVQD (reference sequence). The CDR3 has 20 amino acids. CDR3 DNA: TGCGCCAGCAGTGATGGACGACTAGCGGGACCTCTCGGCTCCTACAATGAGCAGTTCTTC. It is translated as CASSDGRLAGPLGSYNEQFF.